Following are 21 T cell receptor beta chains from one sample sequenced in a study of shared clonotypes between healthy human individuals. The table came from immunoSEQ multiplex PCR; TCRdb's copy has only in-frame clones and leaves some out. The data hold around 1.1 million clones, with around 78% observed a single time. The specimen sequenced was memory CD4+ T cells from PBMCs. Regarding subset: CD45RA-negative fraction. All receptors come from a man younger than 30 in good health. Some clones in this sample may be carry-over from other donors' samples.

In regard to this clone: With a much larger clone just one base away, this may be a read error. The sample has other DNA sequences that encode this CDR3 too. The chain combines TRBV4-2 with TRBJ1-5; 12 bases are a match to TRBD1. Germline CDR1 and CDR2: LGHNA and YNFKEQ. The CDR3 sequence is 19 residues long. The CDR3 protein is CASSQGPGTGGYSNQPQHF. CDR3 in DNA: TGTGCCAGCAGCCAAGGGCCCGGGACAGGGGGCTATAGCAATCAGCCCCAACATTTT.

The rearrangement links TRBV19 to TRBJ1-5; D is unclear. This CDR3 is built from 16 residues. The V and J ends lost 3 bases and 0 bases respectively, with 12 bases between them. Per the germline V gene, CDR1 is LNHDA and CDR2 is SQIVND (reference sequence). This chain's CDR3 is CASSIYNLYSNQPQHF. In nucleotides, the CDR3 is TGTGCCAGTAGTATCTACAATCTATATAGCAATCAGCCCCAGCATTTT.

In nucleotides, the CDR3 is TGTGCCAGCAGCCTCCGGGTAGCGGGAGTGGATGAGCAGTTCTTC. Its translation is CASSLRVAGVDEQFF. This chain uses TRBV7-2 with TRBJ2-1; 9 bases line up with TRBD2. The junction had 10 bases not matched to a gene; V was cut back by 5 bases and J by 8 bases. Looked up from germline, CDR1 is SGHTA and CDR2 is FQGNSA. The CDR3 covers 15 residues.

The rearrangement links TRBV9 to TRBJ2-2; TRBD2 matches 12 bases. Per germline, CDR1 SGDLS and CDR2 YYNGEE. V lost 3 bases to trimming and J lost 5 bases; unmatched junction nucleotides: 5. This CDR3 has 16 residues. CDR3 sequence reads: CASSARTSGATGELFF. DNA of the CDR3: TGTGCCAGCAGCGCGCGGACTAGCGGGGCTACCGGGGAGCTGTTTTTT.

This clone was observed once. This sequence joins TRBV7-2 and TRBJ1-1; D remains ambiguous. Germline-derived CDR1 and CDR2 are SGHTA and FQGNSA. The ends were cut back, 5 bases at V and 8 bases at J, with 18 bases in the middle. The CDR3 loop spans 14 amino acids. Here the CDR3 DNA reads TGTGCCAGCAGCCCCCCGTCCCGCTTGATGGAAGCTTTCTTT. It encodes CASSPPSRLMEAFF.

The CDR3 here is CATSRASYRDHISIQYF. CDR3 nucleotide sequence: TGTGCCACCAGCAGAGCCTCGTACCGGGACCACATCAGCATTCAGTACTTC. The gene calls are TRBV15 and TRBJ2-4; D is tentatively TRBD1 or TRBD2 (5 bases each). CDR3 length equals 17 residues. Germline V gene sequence: CDR1 LNHNV, CDR2 YYDKDF (reference sequence). Trimming removed 1 base at V and 9 bases at J, with 22 bases between.

The gene calls are TRBV14 and TRBJ2-5; TRBD2 is a possible D gene (5 bases). V shed 0 bases and J shed 5 bases, with 16 bases lying between them. CDR1 is SGHDN, CDR2 FVKESK, per germline. This CDR3 is 16 amino acids long. The DNA for the CDR3 is TGTGCCAGCAGCCAAGAATTACTAGGCGTCGGCGAGACCCAGTACTTC. This codes for CASSQELLGVGETQYF.

Note on this clone: Possible read error: a much larger clone is one base away. Different DNA sequences within this sample yield the same CDR3. This chain uses TRBV30 with TRBJ2-5, with D unclear. CDR3 length: 15 residues. Germline CDR1 and CDR2: GTSNPN and SVGIG (reference sequence). The V end lost 0 bases, the J end lost 5 bases, and 16 bases lay between the germline ends. CDR3 DNA sequence: TGTGCCTGGAGTGTACTGCGATATCCCCAGGAGACCCAGTACTTC. Protein: CAWSVLRYPQETQYF.

The chain joins TRBV29-1 to TRBJ2-3, with TRBD2 matching 7 bases. This CDR3 is built from 13 residues. Looked up from germline, CDR1 is SQVTM and CDR2 is ANQGSEA. V shed 5 bases, J shed 9 bases, and the junction held 11 bases outside the gene matches. CDR3 sequence reads: CSVYSGGGGTQYF. The CDR3 region has the DNA TGCAGCGTTTATTCTGGGGGGGGAGGAACGCAGTATTTT.

V is TRBV19 and J is TRBJ2-1, with 10 bases that match TRBD2. Trimming cost V 5 bases and J 4 bases; bases outside gene matches: 5. The CDR3 length is 15 residues. Germline loops: CDR1 LNHDA, CDR2 SQIVND (reference sequence). The CDR3 loop reads CASSPGLAVYNEQFF. CDR3 nucleotide sequence: TGTGCCAGTAGTCCTGGACTAGCGGTTTACAATGAGCAGTTCTTC.

This clone was counted a few times. This rearrangement joins TRBV2 to TRBJ2-3; D may be TRBD2 (6 bases). Germline V gene sequence: CDR1 SNHLY, CDR2 FYNNEI. This CDR3 has 14 amino acids. V shed 7 bases and J shed 6 bases, with 17 bases lying between them. The CDR3 DNA follows: TGTGCCAGCATGGGGAGGTTCGTGTCGGATACGCAGTATTTT. It translates to CASMGRFVSDTQYF. Full variable domain (remainder filled in from reference TRBV2 and TRBJ2-3): EPEVTQTPSHQVTQMGQEVILRCVPISNHLYFYWYRQILGQKVEFLVSFYNNEISEKSEIFDDQFSVERPDGSNFTLKIRSTKLEDSAMYFCASMGRFVSDTQYFGPGTRLTVL.

This chain joins TRBV29-1 and TRBJ2-7, with D possibly being TRBD1 (6 bases). The V gene's germline CDR1 is SQVTM and CDR2 ANQGSEA. V lost 2 bases and J 1 base, leaving 15 bases between the germline ends. The CDR3 consists of 15 residues. The CDR3 protein is CSVETRDTLSYEQYF. CDR3 DNA: TGCAGCGTTGAAACTCGGGACACCTTATCCTACGAGCAGTACTTC.

This chain connects TRBV7-6 to TRBJ2-2; 10 bases are shared with TRBD2. Germline trimming cut 5 bases from V and 6 bases from J; bases unmatched to any gene: 6. Germline V gene sequence: CDR1 SGHVS, CDR2 FNYEAQ. This CDR3 comprises 15 residues. The CDR3 is CASSRAGTSAGELFF. DNA for the CDR3: TGTGCCAGCAGCAGAGCCGGGACTAGCGCCGGGGAGCTGTTTTTT.

This clone was seen repeatedly, ten times or more. This chain links TRBV18 with TRBJ1-2; D call uncertain. Germline loops: CDR1 KGHSH, CDR2 LQKENI. This CDR3 is built from 14 residues. V lost 3 bases and J 0 bases, leaving 8 bases between the germline ends. The CDR3 DNA is TGTGCCAGCTCACCTTCCAGCCCTAACTATGGCTACACCTTC. Protein: CASSPSSPNYGYTF.

V usage is TRBV7-3 and J usage is TRBJ2-7; no clear D. V shed 7 bases and J shed 3 bases, with 19 bases lying between them. Germline assignment: CDR1 SGHTA and CDR2 FQGTGA. This CDR3 spans 15 amino acids. CDR3 bases: TGTGCCAGCACCCTGTGTATGGGGTTAGTCTACGAGCAGTACTTC. It specifies CASTLCMGLVYEQYF.

The chain combines TRBV7-7 with TRBJ1-2; D ambiguous. CDR1 SSHAT and CDR2 FNYEAQ come from the germline V gene (reference sequence). The CDR3 loop spans 17 amino acids. V lost 7 bases to trimming and J lost 0 bases, with 21 bases between them. The DNA of the CDR3 is TGTGCCAGCACCCCGGGAGGAGATACTAGGGCTAACTATGGCTACACCTTC. This gives the protein CASTPGGDTRANYGYTF.

This clone turned up a few times. V is TRBV5-1 and J is TRBJ2-1, with a tentative D call TRBD1 (6 bases). Germline V CDR1 and CDR2: SGHRS, YFSETQ. CDR3 length: 13 residues. The germline V and J ends were trimmed by 2 bases and 9 bases, with 12 bases remaining between them. The DNA of the CDR3 is TGCGCCAGCAGCTTTTTCCAGGGGAGTGAGCAGTTCTTC. Protein product: CASSFFQGSEQFF.

V usage is TRBV7-2 and J usage is TRBJ2-1; TRBD1 aligns across 7 bases. Unmatched junction bases numbered 4, after V lost 1 base and J lost 4 bases. Germline values: CDR1 SGHTA, CDR2 FQGNSA. This CDR3 has 15 residues. This chain's CDR3 is CASSLGTGNYNEQFF. The CDR3 nucleotides are TGTGCCAGCAGCTTAGGGACAGGAAATTACAATGAGCAGTTCTTC.

The chain couples TRBV4-1 to TRBJ2-7; 12 nucleotides line up with TRBD2. There are 18 residues in the CDR3. CDR1 is MGHRA, CDR2 YSYEKL, per germline. V gave up 1 base and J gave up 6 bases; unmatched junction bases: 13. CDR3 region: CASSQASGRAGRIGEQYF. DNA of the CDR3: TGCGCCAGCAGCCAAGCTAGCGGGAGGGCCGGGAGGATTGGCGAGCAGTACTTC.

Regarding this clone: Given a much more abundant clone one base away, this may be a read error. This rearrangement joins TRBV6-5 to TRBJ1-2, with 7 positions matching TRBD1. There are 12 residues in the CDR3. V shed 6 bases and J 6 bases; nucleotides not matched to a gene: 4. Germline V lookup: CDR1 MNHEY, CDR2 SVGAGI. The chain's CDR3 is CASRTGTDGYTF. CDR3 nucleotides: TGTGCCAGCAGGACCGGGACAGATGGCTACACCTTC.

The chain joins TRBV11-2 to TRBJ1-3; D uncertain. The CDR3 contains 18 residues. Germline CDR1 and CDR2: SGHAT and FQNNGV. V lost 1 base and J 0 bases, leaving 16 bases between the germline ends. In nucleotides, the CDR3 is TGTGCCAGCAGCTTAGGCCCTCGATCAGGCCACTCTGGAAACACCATATATTTT. Translating it yields CASSLGPRSGHSGNTIYF.